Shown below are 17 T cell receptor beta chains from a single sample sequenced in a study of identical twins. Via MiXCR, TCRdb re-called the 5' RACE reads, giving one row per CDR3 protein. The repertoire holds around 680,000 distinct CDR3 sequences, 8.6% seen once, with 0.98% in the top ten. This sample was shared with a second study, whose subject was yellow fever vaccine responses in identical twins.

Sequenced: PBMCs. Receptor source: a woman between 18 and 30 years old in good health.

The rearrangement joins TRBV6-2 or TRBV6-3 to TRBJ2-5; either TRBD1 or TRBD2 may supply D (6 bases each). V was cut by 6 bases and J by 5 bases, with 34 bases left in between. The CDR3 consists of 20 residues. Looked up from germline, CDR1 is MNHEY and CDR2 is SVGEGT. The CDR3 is CASRILGQKIAGSRGETQYF. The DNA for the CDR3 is TGTGCCAGCAGAATACTAGGACAAAAGATTGCGGGAAGTAGGGGGGAGACCCAGTACTTC.

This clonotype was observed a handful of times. The CDR3 loop is CASSVSQETQYF. CDR3 bases: TGCGCCAGCAGCGTCAGCCAAGAGACCCAGTACTTC. This chain connects TRBV5-1 to TRBJ2-5; no clear D. Trimming took 4 bases from V and 1 from J, leaving 5 bases between them. The germline V gene encodes CDR1 SGHRS and CDR2 YFSETQ. The CDR3 consists of 12 residues. The complete variable domain, with remaining parts taken from reference TRBV5-1 and TRBJ2-5, reads KAGVTQTPRYLIKTRGQQVTLSCSPISGHRSVSWYQQTPGQGLQFLFEYFSETQRNKGNFPGRFSGRQFSNSRSEMNVSTLELGDSALYLCASSVSQETQYFGPGTRLLVL.

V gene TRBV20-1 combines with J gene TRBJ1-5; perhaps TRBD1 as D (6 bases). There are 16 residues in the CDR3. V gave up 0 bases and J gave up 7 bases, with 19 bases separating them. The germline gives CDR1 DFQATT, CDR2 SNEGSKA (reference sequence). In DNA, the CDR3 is TGCAGTGCTAGAGATCTCGGGGGCGGGGGAGCGCAGCCCCAGCATTTT. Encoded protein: CSARDLGGGGAQPQHF.

The CDR3 is CASGLSGGADTQYF. CDR3 bases: TGTGCCAGCGGACTCAGCGGGGGGGCAGATACGCAGTATTTT. The chain employs TRBV7-3 and TRBJ2-3; TRBD2 matches at 10 bases. Germline V lookup: CDR1 SGHTA, CDR2 FQGTGA. Losses at the gene ends were 8 bases for V and 4 bases for J; bases not matched to a gene: 6. The CDR3 loop spans 14 amino acids.

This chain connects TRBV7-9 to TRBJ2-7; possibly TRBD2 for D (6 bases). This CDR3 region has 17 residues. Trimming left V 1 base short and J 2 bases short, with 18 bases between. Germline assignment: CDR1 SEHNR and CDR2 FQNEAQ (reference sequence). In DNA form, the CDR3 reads TGTGCCAGCAGCTTAGTATCGGGGGTTGCTCGGGCCTACGAGCAGTACTTC. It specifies CASSLVSGVARAYEQYF.

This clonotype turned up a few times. DNA for the CDR3: TGCGCCAGCAGCGAAGGCCGGGGGTCGGGCACTGAAGCTTTCTTT. It codes for CASSEGRGSGTEAFF. This chain connects TRBV5-1 to TRBJ1-1; a possible D gene is TRBD1 (5 bases). This CDR3 contains 15 residues. Germline V gene lookup returns CDR1 SGHRS and CDR2 YFSETQ. The V end was cut by 4 bases, the J end by 4 bases, with 17 bases between.

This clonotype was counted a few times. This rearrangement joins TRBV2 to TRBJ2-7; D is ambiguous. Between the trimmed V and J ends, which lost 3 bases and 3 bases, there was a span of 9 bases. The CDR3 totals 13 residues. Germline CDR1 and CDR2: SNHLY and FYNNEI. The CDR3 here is CASSDSLSYEQYF. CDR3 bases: TGTGCCAGCAGTGATAGCCTTAGCTACGAGCAGTACTTC.

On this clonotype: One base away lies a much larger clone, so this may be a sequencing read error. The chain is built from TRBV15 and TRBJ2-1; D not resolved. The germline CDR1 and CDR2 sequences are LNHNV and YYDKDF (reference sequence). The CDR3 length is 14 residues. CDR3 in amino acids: CATSRGNLNNEQLF. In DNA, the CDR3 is TGTGCCACCAGCAGAGGTAACTTAAACAATGAGCAGCTCTTC.

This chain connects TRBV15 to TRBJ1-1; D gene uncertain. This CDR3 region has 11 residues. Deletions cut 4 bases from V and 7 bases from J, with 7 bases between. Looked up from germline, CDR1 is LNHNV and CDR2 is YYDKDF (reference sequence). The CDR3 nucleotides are TGTGCCACCAGCAACGAGGGTGAAGCTTTCTTT. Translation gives CATSNEGEAFF.

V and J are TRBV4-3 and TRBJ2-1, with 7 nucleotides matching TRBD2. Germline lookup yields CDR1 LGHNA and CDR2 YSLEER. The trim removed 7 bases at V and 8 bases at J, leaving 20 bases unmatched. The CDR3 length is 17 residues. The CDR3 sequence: CASTARQPGGGVDEQFF. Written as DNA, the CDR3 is TGCGCCAGCACCGCAAGACAGCCCGGGGGAGGGGTTGATGAGCAGTTCTTC.

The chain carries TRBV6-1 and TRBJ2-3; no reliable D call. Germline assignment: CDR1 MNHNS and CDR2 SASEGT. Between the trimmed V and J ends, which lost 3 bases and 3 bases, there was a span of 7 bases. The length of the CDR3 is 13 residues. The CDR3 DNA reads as TGTGCCAGCAGTGAGTTCTTGACAGATACGCAGTATTTT. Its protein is CASSEFLTDTQYF.

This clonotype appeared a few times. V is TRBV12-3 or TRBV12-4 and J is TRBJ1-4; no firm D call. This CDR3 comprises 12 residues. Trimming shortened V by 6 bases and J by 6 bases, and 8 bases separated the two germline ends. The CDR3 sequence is CASRDLDEKLFF. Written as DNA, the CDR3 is TGTGCCAGCAGGGACCTGGATGAAAAACTGTTTTTT.

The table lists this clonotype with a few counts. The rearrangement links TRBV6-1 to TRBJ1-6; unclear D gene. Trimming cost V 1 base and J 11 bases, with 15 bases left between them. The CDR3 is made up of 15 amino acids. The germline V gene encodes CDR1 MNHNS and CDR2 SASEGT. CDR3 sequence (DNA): TGTGCCAGCAGTGAAGACCAACGAGCTCGGGCACCCCTCCACTTT. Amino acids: CASSEDQRARAPLHF.

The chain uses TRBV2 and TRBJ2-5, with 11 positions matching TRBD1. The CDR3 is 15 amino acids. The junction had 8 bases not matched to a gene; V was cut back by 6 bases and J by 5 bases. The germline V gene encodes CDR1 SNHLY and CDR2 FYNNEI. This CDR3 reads CASRAGTGGDETQYF. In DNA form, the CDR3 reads TGTGCCAGCAGGGCCGGGACAGGGGGGGATGAGACCCAGTACTTC. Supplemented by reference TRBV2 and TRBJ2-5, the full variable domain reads EPEVTQTPSHQVTQMGQEVILRCVPISNHLYFYWYRQILGQKVEFLVSFYNNEISEKSEIFDDQFSVERPDGSNFTLKIRSTKLEDSAMYFCASRAGTGGDETQYFGPGTRLLVL.

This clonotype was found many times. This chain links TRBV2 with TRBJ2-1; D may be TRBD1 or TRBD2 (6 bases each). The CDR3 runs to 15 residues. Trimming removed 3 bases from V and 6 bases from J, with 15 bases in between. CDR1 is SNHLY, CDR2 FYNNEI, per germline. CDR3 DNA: TGTGCCAGCAGTGAGGGGGGCCGGTTCGGCAATGAGCAGTTCTTC. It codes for CASSEGGRFGNEQFF.

The CDR3, as DNA: TGTGCCAGCAGCTTAGATTCCAGGGAGGCTACCACCTACGAGCAGTACTTC. Translation gives CASSLDSREATTYEQYF. The chain employs TRBV7-9 and TRBJ2-7; TRBD2 might be the D (6 bases). CDR1 and CDR2 from the germline V gene are SEHNR and FQNEAQ (reference sequence). This CDR3 comprises 17 residues. V lost 1 base, J lost 2 bases, and 18 bases lay in between.

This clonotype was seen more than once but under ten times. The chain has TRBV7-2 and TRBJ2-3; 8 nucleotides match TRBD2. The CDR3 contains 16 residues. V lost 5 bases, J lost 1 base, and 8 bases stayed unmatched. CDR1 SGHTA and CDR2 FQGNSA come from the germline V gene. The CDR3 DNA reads TGTGCCAGCAGCCAAGTCGGGACTAGAGGCACAGATACGCAGTATTTT. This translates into CASSQVGTRGTDTQYF.